This is a list of T cell receptor beta chains from one sample in a study of T cells in narcolepsy. The assay was immunoSEQ multiplex PCR, and TCRdb's table has in-frame clones only and misses some. Here the sample spans tens of thousands of clones, around 88% being singletons. Sample: CD45RA- memory CD4+ T cells from PBMCs. The receptors derive from a human donor with narcolepsy. CDR3s include the opening cysteine and the closing phenylalanine or tryptophan. The order of the fields is CDR3 length, clone size, D gene, J gene, V gene, CDR3 DNA, CDR3 protein. A D gene is named only where the DNA matches it firmly. A row's size may be missing; if present it is once, few, many or a size class.

17,-,-,TRBJ1-5,TRBV4-1,TGCGCCAGCAGCCAAGAAGGGGTGCCAGCCCCAAATCAGCCCCAGCATTTT,CASSQEGVPAPNQPQHF
14,-,-,TRBJ2-4,TRBV29-1,TGCAGCGTTGAAGTACAGGGGGGGGAAAACATTCAGTACTTC,CSVEVQGGENIQYF
16,-,TRBD1,TRBJ1-2,TRBV7-9,TGTGCCAGCAGCTCACCGACCGGACAGGGGGAAGGTGGCTACACCTTC,CASSSPTGQGEGGYTF
13,few,TRBD2,TRBJ2-1,TRBV27,TGTGCCAGCAGTTTACAGGGAGGGGATGAGCAGTTCTTC,CASSLQGGDEQFF
16,-,-,TRBJ2-1,TRBV28,TGCGCCAGCAGGGAACTCTTGTCGGGTACCTACAATGAGCAGTTCTTC,CASRELLSGTYNEQFF
16,-,-,TRBJ2-7,TRBV6-1,TGTGCCAGCAGTGAAGATCGGACCCCTCGTTTCTACGAGCAGTACTTC,CASSEDRTPRFYEQYF
15,-,-,TRBJ2-3,TRBV5-4,TGTGCCAGCAGCTGGGAGGGGGTCGGTACAGATACGCAGTATTTT,CASSWEGVGTDTQYF
15,few,-,TRBJ2-1,TRBV7-8,TGTGCCAGCAGCTTAGCGCGGGTAGGGGCCAATGAGCAGTTCTTC,CASSLARVGANEQFF
14,-,TRBD1,TRBJ2-5,TRBV30,TGTGCCTGGAGTACTGGGACAGGGCAAGAGACCCAGTACTTC,CAWSTGTGQETQYF
15,-,-,TRBJ2-3,TRBV12-5,TGTGCTAGTGGATATAGGATATTAAGCACAGATACGCAGTATTTT,CASGYRILSTDTQYF
13,-,-,TRBJ1-1,TRBV5-1,TGCGCCAGCAGCTTGGACTTGAACACTGAAGCTTTCTTT,CASSLDLNTEAFF
15,-,-,TRBJ1-3,TRBV30,TGTGCCTGGAGTACTTCGGGGCAATCCGGAAACACCATATATTTT,CAWSTSGQSGNTIYF
15,few,TRBD1,TRBJ2-5,TRBV15,TGTGCCACCAGCAGAGACCCGGACAGGCGAGAGACCCAGTACTTC,CATSRDPDRRETQYF
14,-,TRBD1,TRBJ1-1,TRBV6-5,TGTGCCAGCAGTTACTCCGACAGGGGAATAGGAGCTTTCTTT,CASSYSDRGIGAFF
13,-,-,TRBJ2-7,TRBV7-7,TGTGCCAGCAGCCTTATCAGGGCGGACGAGCAGTACTTC,CASSLIRADEQYF
14,few,-,TRBJ2-1,TRBV4-1,TGCGCCAGCAGCCGAGGAACAGGGTACAATGAGCAGTTCTTC,CASSRGTGYNEQFF
17,-,TRBD2,TRBJ2-7,TRBV5-1,TGCGCCAGCAGCTTGGATGGGACTAGCGGCTCAAACTACGAGCAGTACTTC,CASSLDGTSGSNYEQYF